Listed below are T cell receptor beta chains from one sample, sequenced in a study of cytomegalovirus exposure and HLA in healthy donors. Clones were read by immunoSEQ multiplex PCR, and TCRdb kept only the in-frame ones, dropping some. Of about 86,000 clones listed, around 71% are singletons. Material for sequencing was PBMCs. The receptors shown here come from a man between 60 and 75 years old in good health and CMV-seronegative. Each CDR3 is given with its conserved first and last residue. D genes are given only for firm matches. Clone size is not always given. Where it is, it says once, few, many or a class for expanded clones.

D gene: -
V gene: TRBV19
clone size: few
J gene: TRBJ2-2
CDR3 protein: CASSISPGLNTGELFF
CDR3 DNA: TGTGCCAGTAGTATATCACCAGGATTGAACACCGGGGAGCTGTTTTTT

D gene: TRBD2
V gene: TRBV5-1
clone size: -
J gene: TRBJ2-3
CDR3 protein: CASSTGLAGADTQYF
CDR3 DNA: TGCGCCAGCAGCACGGGACTAGCGGGAGCAGATACGCAGTATTTT

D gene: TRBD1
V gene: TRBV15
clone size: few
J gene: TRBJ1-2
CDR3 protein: CATSREQGARAGYTF
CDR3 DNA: TGTGCCACCAGCAGAGAACAGGGGGCGCGGGCTGGCTACACCTTC

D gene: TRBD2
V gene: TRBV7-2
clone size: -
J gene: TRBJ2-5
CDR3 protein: CASSLVSGGAGETQYF
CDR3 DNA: TGTGCCAGCAGCTTAGTTAGCGGGGGGGCCGGGGAGACCCAGTACTTC

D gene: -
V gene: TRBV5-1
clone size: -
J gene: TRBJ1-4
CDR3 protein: CASNLDPLGPAEKLFF
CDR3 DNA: TGCGCCAGCAACCTGGACCCACTAGGCCCTGCTGAAAAACTGTTTTTT

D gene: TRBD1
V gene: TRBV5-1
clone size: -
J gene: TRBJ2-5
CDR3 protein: CASSLAGTGDRETQYF
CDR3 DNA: TGCGCCAGCAGCTTGGCCGGGACAGGGGACCGGGAGACCCAGTACTTC

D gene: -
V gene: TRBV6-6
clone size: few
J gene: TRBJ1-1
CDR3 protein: CASSYPETDTEAFF
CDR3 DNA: TGTGCCAGCAGTTACCCTGAGACAGACACTGAAGCTTTCTTT

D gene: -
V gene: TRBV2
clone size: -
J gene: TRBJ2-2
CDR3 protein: CASSPWTGRAGELFF
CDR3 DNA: TGTGCCAGCAGCCCCTGGACAGGGAGGGCCGGGGAGCTGTTTTTT

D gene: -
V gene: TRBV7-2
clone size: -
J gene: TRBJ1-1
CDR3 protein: CASSLRGKMNTEAFF
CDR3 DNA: TGTGCCAGCAGCTTACGGGGAAAAATGAACACTGAAGCTTTCTTT

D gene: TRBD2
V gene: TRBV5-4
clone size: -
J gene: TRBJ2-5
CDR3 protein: CASSEESGASWETQYF
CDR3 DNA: TGTGCCAGCAGCGAGGAAAGCGGGGCCTCCTGGGAGACCCAGTACTTC

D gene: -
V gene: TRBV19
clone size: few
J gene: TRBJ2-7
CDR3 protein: CASSLGPRGVYEQYF
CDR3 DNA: TGTGCCAGTAGCTTAGGGCCTCGCGGGGTCTACGAGCAGTACTTC

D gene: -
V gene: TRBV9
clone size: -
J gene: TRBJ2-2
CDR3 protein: CASSANLEGDTGELFF
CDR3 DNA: TGTGCCAGCAGCGCCAATCTAGAAGGCGACACCGGGGAGCTGTTTTTT

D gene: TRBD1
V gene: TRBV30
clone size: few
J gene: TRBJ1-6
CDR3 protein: CAWGQGDSPLHF
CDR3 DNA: TGTGCCTGGGGACAGGGGGATTCACCCCTCCACTTT

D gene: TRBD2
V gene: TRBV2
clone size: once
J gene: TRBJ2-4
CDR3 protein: CASSQVSGRDIQYF
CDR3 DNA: TGTGCCAGCAGCCAAGTCTCAGGGAGGGACATTCAGTACTTC

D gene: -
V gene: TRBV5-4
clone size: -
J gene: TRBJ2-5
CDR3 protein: CASSLEAGETQYF
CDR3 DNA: TGTGCCAGCAGCTTGGAAGCGGGAGAGACCCAGTACTTC

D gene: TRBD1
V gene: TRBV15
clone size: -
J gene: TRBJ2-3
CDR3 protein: CATSRDREIDTQYF
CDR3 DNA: TGTGCCACCAGCAGGGACAGGGAGATTGATACGCAGTATTTT

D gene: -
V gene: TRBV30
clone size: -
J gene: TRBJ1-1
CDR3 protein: CAWSPPIISEAFF
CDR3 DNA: TGTGCCTGGAGCCCACCTATTATCTCTGAAGCTTTCTTT

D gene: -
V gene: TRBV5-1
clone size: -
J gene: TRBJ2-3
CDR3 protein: CASSLAPGGQGGDTQYF
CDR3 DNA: TGCGCCAGCAGCTTGGCCCCGGGCGGGCAAGGTGGAGATACGCAGTATTTT

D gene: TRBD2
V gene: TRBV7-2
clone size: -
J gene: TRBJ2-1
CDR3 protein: CASSPSGLAGNEQFF
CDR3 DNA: TGTGCCAGCAGCCCGTCGGGACTAGCTGGCAATGAGCAGTTCTTC

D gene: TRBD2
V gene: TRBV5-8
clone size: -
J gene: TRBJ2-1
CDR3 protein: CASSTYGGGQQFF
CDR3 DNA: TGTGCCAGCAGTACCTACGGGGGAGGGCAGCAGTTCTTC

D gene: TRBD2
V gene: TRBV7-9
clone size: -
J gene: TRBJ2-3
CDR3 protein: CASSSSIQVAGDTQYF
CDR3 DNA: TGTGCCAGCAGCTCATCGATTCAAGTAGCGGGCGATACGCAGTATTTT

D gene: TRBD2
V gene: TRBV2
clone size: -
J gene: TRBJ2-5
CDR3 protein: CASLPLAGGETQYF
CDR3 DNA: TGTGCCAGCCTACCATTAGCGGGGGGAGAGACCCAGTACTTC

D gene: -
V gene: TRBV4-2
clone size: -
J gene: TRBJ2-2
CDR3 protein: CASSQDLTRQGGELFF
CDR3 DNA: TGTGCCAGCAGCCAAGATTTGACTAGACAAGGCGGGGAGCTGTTTTTT

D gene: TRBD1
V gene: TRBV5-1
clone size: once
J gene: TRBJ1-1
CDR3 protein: CASSLETGPNTEAFF
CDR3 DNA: TGCGCCAGCAGCTTGGAGACAGGGCCCAACACTGAAGCTTTCTTT

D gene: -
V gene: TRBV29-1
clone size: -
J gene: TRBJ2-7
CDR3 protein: CSVDRGMSEEQYF
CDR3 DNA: TGCAGCGTTGATCGAGGGATGAGCGAGGAGCAGTACTTC

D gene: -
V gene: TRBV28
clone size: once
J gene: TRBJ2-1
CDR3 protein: CASSWGDFRDEQFF
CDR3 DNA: TGTGCCAGCAGTTGGGGGGACTTCCGGGATGAGCAGTTCTTC

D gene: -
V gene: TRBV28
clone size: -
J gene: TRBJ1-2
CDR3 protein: CASSPPDRLGFYYGYTF
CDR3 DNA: TGTGCCAGCAGCCCCCCCGACAGGTTGGGTTTCTACTATGGCTACACCTTC

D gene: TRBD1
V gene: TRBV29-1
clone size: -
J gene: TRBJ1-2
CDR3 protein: CSVRQGDYGYTF
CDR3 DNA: TGCAGCGTAAGACAGGGGGACTATGGCTACACCTTC

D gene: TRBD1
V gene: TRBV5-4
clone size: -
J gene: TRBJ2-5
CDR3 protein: CASSAGTGKGETQYF
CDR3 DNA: TGTGCCAGCAGCGCAGGGACAGGGAAAGGGGAGACCCAGTACTTC

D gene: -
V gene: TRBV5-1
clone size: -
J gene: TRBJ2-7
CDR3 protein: CASSSLAPTAEQYF
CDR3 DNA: TGCGCCAGCAGCTCTCTAGCTCCTACTGCCGAGCAGTACTTC

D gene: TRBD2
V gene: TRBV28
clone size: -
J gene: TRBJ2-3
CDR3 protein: CASPPPGLSGRVDARDTQYF
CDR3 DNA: TGTGCCAGCCCCCCCCCGGGTTTGAGCGGGAGGGTAGACGCGCGAGATACGCAGTATTTT

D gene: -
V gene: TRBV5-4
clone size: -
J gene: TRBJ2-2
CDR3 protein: CASSPAGQSDNGELFF
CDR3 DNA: TGTGCCAGCAGCCCGGCGGGGCAAAGCGACAACGGGGAGCTGTTTTTT

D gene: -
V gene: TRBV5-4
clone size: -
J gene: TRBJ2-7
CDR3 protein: CASSFDRRSYEQYF
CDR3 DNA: TGTGCCAGCAGCTTTGACAGGCGCTCCTACGAGCAGTACTTC

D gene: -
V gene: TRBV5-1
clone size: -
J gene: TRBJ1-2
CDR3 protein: CASSVQGDYGYTF
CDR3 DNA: TGCGCCAGCAGCGTACAGGGTGACTATGGCTACACCTTC

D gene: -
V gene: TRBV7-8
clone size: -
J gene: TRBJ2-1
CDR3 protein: CASSRVRQTYNEQFF
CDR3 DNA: TGTGCCAGCAGCCGAGTCAGACAGACCTACAATGAGCAGTTCTTC

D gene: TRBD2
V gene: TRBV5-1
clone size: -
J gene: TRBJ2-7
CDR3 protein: CASSLTSGNYEQYF
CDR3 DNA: TGCGCCAGCAGCTTGACTAGCGGCAACTACGAGCAGTACTTC

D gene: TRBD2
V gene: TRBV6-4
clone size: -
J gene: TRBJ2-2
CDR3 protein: CASSVSGVDTGELFF
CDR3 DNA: TGTGCCAGCAGTGTAAGCGGGGTTGACACCGGGGAGCTGTTTTTT

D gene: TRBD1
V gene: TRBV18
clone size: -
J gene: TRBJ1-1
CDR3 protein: CASSLGQARDTEAFF
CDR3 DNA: TGTGCCAGCTCACTAGGACAGGCCAGGGACACTGAAGCTTTCTTT

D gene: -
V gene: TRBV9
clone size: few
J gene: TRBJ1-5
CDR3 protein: CASSPWGGAGQPQHF
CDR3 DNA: TGTGCCAGCAGCCCATGGGGGGGGGCAGGTCAGCCCCAGCATTTT

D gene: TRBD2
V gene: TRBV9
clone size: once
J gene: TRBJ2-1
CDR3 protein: CASSGGGIYNEQFF
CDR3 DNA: TGTGCCAGCAGCGGGGGGGGGATCTACAATGAGCAGTTCTTC

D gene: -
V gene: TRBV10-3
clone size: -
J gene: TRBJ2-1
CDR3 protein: CAISEEELKVSDNYNEQFF
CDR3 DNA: TGTGCCATCAGTGAGGAGGAACTCAAGGTATCCGATAACTACAATGAGCAGTTCTTC

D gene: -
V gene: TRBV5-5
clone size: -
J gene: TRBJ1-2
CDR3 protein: CASSLDLGTYGYTF
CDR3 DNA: TGTGCCAGCAGCTTGGACCTTGGGACTTATGGCTACACCTTC

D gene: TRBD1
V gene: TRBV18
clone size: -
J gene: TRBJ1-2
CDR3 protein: CASSPRDRGVYGYTF
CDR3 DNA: TGTGCCAGCTCACCACGAGACAGGGGAGTCTATGGCTACACCTTC

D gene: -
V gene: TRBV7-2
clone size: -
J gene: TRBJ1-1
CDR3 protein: CASSPEAGFEAFF
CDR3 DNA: TGTGCCAGCAGCCCGGAGGCCGGTTTTGAAGCTTTCTTT

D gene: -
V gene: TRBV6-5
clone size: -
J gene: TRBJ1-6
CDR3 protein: CASSSGSSYNSPLHF
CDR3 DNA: TGTGCCAGCAGTTCGGGGAGCTCCTATAATTCACCCCTCCACTTT

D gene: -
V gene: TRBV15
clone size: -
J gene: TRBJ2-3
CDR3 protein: CATSRDRSGTDTQYF
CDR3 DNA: TGTGCCACCAGCAGAGATCGAAGCGGCACAGATACGCAGTATTTT

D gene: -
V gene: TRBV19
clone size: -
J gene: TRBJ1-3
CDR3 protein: CASTDSLLGIAGNTIYF
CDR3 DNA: TGTGCCAGTACCGACAGTTTGCTAGGTATCGCTGGAAACACCATATATTTT

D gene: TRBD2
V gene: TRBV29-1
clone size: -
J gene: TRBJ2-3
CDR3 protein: CSVLAGGPDTQYF
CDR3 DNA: TGCAGCGTTCTAGCGGGAGGCCCAGATACGCAGTATTTT

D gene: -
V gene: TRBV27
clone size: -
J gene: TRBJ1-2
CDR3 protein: CASSLSGQGYGYTF
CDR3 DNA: TGTGCCAGCAGTTTATCGGGGCAGGGCTATGGCTACACCTTC

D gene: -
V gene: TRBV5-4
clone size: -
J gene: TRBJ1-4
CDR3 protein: CASSTGDNEKLFF
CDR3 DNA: TGTGCCAGCAGCACCGGAGATAATGAAAAACTGTTTTTT

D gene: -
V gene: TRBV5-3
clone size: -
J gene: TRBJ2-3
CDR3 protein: CARSSQTPTWRTDTQYF
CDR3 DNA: TGTGCCAGAAGTTCCCAGACTCCAACCTGGCGCACAGATACGCAGTATTTT

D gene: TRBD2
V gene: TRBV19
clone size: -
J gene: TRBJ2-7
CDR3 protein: CASSPPAGVPYEQYF
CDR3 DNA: TGTGCCAGTAGTCCCCCAGCGGGAGTTCCCTACGAGCAGTACTTC

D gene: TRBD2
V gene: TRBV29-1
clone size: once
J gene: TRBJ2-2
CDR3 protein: CSVVVGLAATGELFF
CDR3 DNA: TGCAGCGTTGTCGTGGGACTAGCGGCCACCGGGGAGCTGTTTTTT

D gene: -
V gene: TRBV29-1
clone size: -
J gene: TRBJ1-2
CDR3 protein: CSVEEDGYTF
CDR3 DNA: TGCAGCGTCGAGGAGGATGGCTACACCTTC

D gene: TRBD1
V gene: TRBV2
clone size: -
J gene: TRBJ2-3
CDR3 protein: CASSRGTGASTDTQYF
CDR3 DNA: TGTGCCAGCAGTCGAGGGACAGGGGCCAGCACAGATACGCAGTATTTT